Shown below are 21 T cell receptor beta chains from a single sample sequenced in a study of cytomegalovirus exposure and HLA in healthy donors. Data came from immunoSEQ multiplex PCR; TCRdb stores just in-frame clones and leaves some out. The sample carries about 190,000 clones, about 80% recorded once. The material sequenced was PBMCs. These receptors were obtained from a man younger than 35 in good health and CMV-seropositive.

This chain joins TRBV19 and TRBJ1-1, with TRBD1 as a possible D gene (5 bases). Germline lookup yields CDR1 LNHDA and CDR2 SQIVND (reference sequence). The V end was cut by 1 base, the J end by 5 bases, with 11 bases between. CDR3 length equals 14 residues. The CDR3 reads CASSIVGEGTEAFF. CDR3 DNA sequence: TGTGCCAGTAGTATAGTTGGGGAGGGGACTGAAGCTTTCTTT. Full variable domain (remainder filled in from reference TRBV19 and TRBJ1-1): DGGITQSPKYLFRKEGQNVTLSCEQNLNHDAMYWYRQDPGQGLRLIYYSQIVNDFQKGDIAEGYSVSREKKESFPLTVTSAQKNPTAFYLCASSIVGEGTEAFFGQGTRLTVV.

This rearrangement joins TRBV5-5 to TRBJ2-7; the D gene is possibly TRBD1 (6 bases). V was trimmed by 3 bases and J by 2 bases, leaving 12 bases between them. The CDR3 length is 14 residues. CDR1 and CDR2 from the germline V gene are SGHKS and YYEKEE (reference sequence). In nucleotides, the CDR3 is TGTGCCAGCAGCTCCCGGGACAACGCCTACGAGCAGTACTTC. Amino acid sequence: CASSSRDNAYEQYF.

The chain is built from TRBV5-1 and TRBJ2-7; TRBD2 agrees at 7 bases. Losses at the gene ends were 2 bases for V and 1 base for J; bases not matched to a gene: 6. This CDR3 is 15 amino acids long. CDR1 SGHRS and CDR2 YFSETQ come from the germline V gene. CDR3 sequence (DNA): TGCGCCAGCAGCTTAAGCGGGGCCACTTCCTACGAGCAGTACTTC. It specifies CASSLSGATSYEQYF. The whole variable domain, filled in from reference TRBV5-1 and TRBJ2-7, reads KAGVTQTPRYLIKTRGQQVTLSCSPISGHRSVSWYQQTPGQGLQFLFEYFSETQRNKGNFPGRFSGRQFSNSRSEMNVSTLELGDSALYLCASSLSGATSYEQYFGPGTRLTVT.

This clone has only one observation. This rearrangement joins TRBV6-5 to TRBJ1-3; 8 nucleotides align to TRBD1. CDR3 size: 15 residues. From germline, CDR1 is MNHEY and CDR2 SVGAGI. Trimming at V came to 0 bases and at J to 7 bases, leaving 5 bases not matched to a gene. CDR3 DNA: TGTGCCAGCAGTTACTCTACAGGGGGGTTCAACACCATATATTTT. It encodes CASSYSTGGFNTIYF.

This chain connects TRBV7-2 to TRBJ2-5; 7 nucleotides match TRBD1. Germline V gene sequence: CDR1 SGHTA, CDR2 FQGNSA. The J segment lost 2 bases and the V segment lost 5 bases, leaving 5 bases of the junction unmatched. The CDR3 runs to 14 residues. The CDR3 reads CASSLHRGQETQYF. The CDR3 DNA follows: TGTGCCAGCAGCCTCCACAGGGGTCAAGAGACCCAGTACTTC.

The genes are TRBV5-4 and TRBJ2-7; TRBD1 agrees at 11 bases. Germline trimming cut 5 bases from V and 2 bases from J; bases unmatched to any gene: 6. Germline V gene data show CDR1 as SGHNT and CDR2 as YYREEE (reference sequence). CDR3 length: 15 amino acids. The CDR3 DNA is TGTGCCAGCAGAGAGGACAGGGGGCCTGCCTACGAGCAGTACTTC. Amino acid sequence: CASREDRGPAYEQYF.

The chain joins TRBV7-9 to TRBJ2-3, with TRBD1 matching over 10 bases. In germline, CDR1 is SEHNR, CDR2 FQNEAQ (reference sequence). V shed 0 bases, J shed 4 bases, and the junction held 4 bases outside the gene matches. The length of the CDR3 is 16 residues. In DNA, the CDR3 is TGTGCCAGCAGCTTAGCTGGGACAGGGGAGTCAGATACGCAGTATTTT. Protein sequence: CASSLAGTGESDTQYF.

The CDR3 sequence is CASSLPQPHHEQYF. For the CDR3, the DNA is TGTGCCAGCAGCTTACCACAGCCCCACCACGAGCAGTACTTC. This chain joins TRBV11-2 and TRBJ2-7; D is undetermined. Per germline, CDR1 SGHAT and CDR2 FQNNGV. The CDR3 is made up of 14 amino acids. V gave up 2 bases and J gave up 5 bases, with 13 bases separating them.

This chain uses TRBV21-1 with TRBJ2-1; TRBD1 is the table's D call and was not checked against the DNA. TRBV21-1 corresponds to a pseudogene. CDR3 size: 19 residues. The CDR3 DNA follows: TGTGCCAGCAGCATCATGGACAGGGTCCGGGTCCGCTCCTACAATGAGCAGTTCTTC. It yields the protein CASSIMDRVRVRSYNEQFF.

The chain joins TRBV5-1 to TRBJ1-1; D is possibly TRBD1 (5 bases). The CDR3 sequence is 15 residues long. Between the trimmed V and J ends, which lost 1 base and 1 base, there was a span of 11 bases. CDR1 and CDR2 from the germline V gene are SGHRS and YFSETQ. CDR3 sequence reads: CASSLIYRRNTEAFF. Here the CDR3 DNA reads TGCGCCAGCAGCTTGATTTACAGGCGGAACACTGAAGCTTTCTTT.

This chain uses TRBV6-1 with TRBJ2-1; tentative D call: TRBD2 (5 bases). CDR1 is MNHNS and CDR2 is SASEGT in the germline V gene. Trimming took 2 bases from V and 1 from J, leaving 9 bases between them. This CDR3 has 15 amino acids. This CDR3 reads CASSERRISYNEQFF. CDR3 bases: TGTGCCAGCAGTGAAAGGAGGATTTCCTACAATGAGCAGTTCTTC.

V gene TRBV4-1 combines with J gene TRBJ1-2, with a weak D call TRBD1 (5 bases). The germline V gene encodes CDR1 MGHRA and CDR2 YSYEKL. Trimming took off 1 base at V and 4 bases at J, with 10 bases between the two ends. The CDR3 runs 14 residues. The DNA of the CDR3 is TGCGCCAGCAGCCAAGGACAGCGGGGCTATGGCTACACCTTC. Translation gives CASSQGQRGYGYTF.

The J gene is TRBJ1-2, the V gene TRBV9; no clear D gene. Germline-derived CDR1 and CDR2 are SGDLS and YYNGEE. The CDR3 is 18 residues long. Trimming cost V 0 bases and J 2 bases, with 20 bases left between them. The CDR3 DNA reads as TGTGCCAGCAGCGTAGAAATGGTTTATCGGGGTTCCAACTATGGCTACACCTTC. This sequence encodes CASSVEMVYRGSNYGYTF.

This chain uses TRBV2 with TRBJ2-1; 8 bases are shared with TRBD1. From germline, CDR1 is SNHLY and CDR2 FYNNEI. Germline trimming cut 6 bases from V and 1 base from J; bases unmatched to any gene: 8. The CDR3 length is 16 residues. For the CDR3, the DNA is TGTGCCAGCAGCACACAGGGGGTGTGGTCCTACAATGAGCAGTTCTTC. Encoded protein: CASSTQGVWSYNEQFF.

The V gene is TRBV29-1, the J gene TRBJ2-1, with 8 bases lining up with TRBD1. The germline V gene encodes CDR1 SQVTM and CDR2 ANQGSEA. There are 12 residues in the CDR3. The V and J ends lost 8 bases and 1 base, in that order; junction bases with no gene match: 1. CDR3 sequence (DNA): TGCAGCTACAGGGGGTCCTACAATGAGCAGTTCTTC. It encodes CSYRGSYNEQFF.

J is TRBJ1-2 and V is TRBV6-5; weak D call: TRBD1 (6 bases). Trimming took off 9 bases at V and 2 bases at J, with 10 bases between the two ends. Germline lookup yields CDR1 MNHEY and CDR2 SVGAGI. The length of the CDR3 is 12 residues. CDR3 loop: CASARGNYGYTF. As DNA, the CDR3 is TGTGCCAGTGCTAGGGGGAACTATGGCTACACCTTC.

The rearrangement links TRBV19 to TRBJ1-2; D call uncertain. Per germline, CDR1 LNHDA and CDR2 SQIVND (reference sequence). Trimming cost V 6 bases and J 6 bases, with 20 bases left between them. This CDR3 region has 15 residues. Here the CDR3 reads CASSHRAAPSDGYTF. CDR3 DNA sequence: TGTGCCAGTAGCCACCGAGCGGCCCCCTCCGATGGCTACACCTTC.

The CDR3 DNA reads TGTGCCAGCAACCTTGGACAGGGTAACACCGGGGAGCTGTTTTTT. This codes for CASNLGQGNTGELFF. This rearrangement joins TRBV21-1 to TRBJ2-2; TRBD1 was called by the table and not checked on the DNA. TRBV21-1 is designated a pseudogene. The CDR3 length is 15 residues.

This rearrangement joins TRBV9 to TRBJ1-1; TRBD1 matches at 9 bases. This CDR3 is 13 amino acids long. Trimming at V came to 3 bases and at J to 4 bases, leaving 1 base not matched to a gene. Germline CDR1 is SGDLS and CDR2 is YYNGEE. CDR3 nucleotides: TGTGCCAGCAGCGCGGACAGGGGCACTGAAGCTTTCTTT. It specifies CASSADRGTEAFF.

The V and J genes are TRBV9 and TRBJ2-3; 9 bases line up with TRBD2. The length of the CDR3 is 16 residues. V gave up 3 bases and J gave up 0 bases; unmatched junction bases: 5. CDR1 SGDLS and CDR2 YYNGEE come from the germline V gene. The CDR3 here is CASSARLADSTDTQYF. The CDR3, as DNA: TGTGCCAGCAGCGCCAGACTAGCGGATAGCACAGATACGCAGTATTTT. The entire variable domain, with the rest obtained from reference TRBV9 and TRBJ2-3, is as follows: DSGVTQTPKHLITATGQRVTLRCSPRSGDLSVYWYQQSLDQGLQFLIQYYNGEERAKGNILERFSAQQFPDLHSELNLSSLELGDSALYFCASSARLADSTDTQYFGPGTRLTVL.

V usage is TRBV28 and J usage is TRBJ1-1, with 8 nucleotides matching TRBD1. Germline V gene lookup returns CDR1 MDHEN and CDR2 SYDVKM. After removal of 4 bases from V and 4 bases from J, the junction contained 8 bases not matched to a gene. The CDR3 is 15 amino acids. Here the CDR3 reads CASSSRTGRGTEAFF. CDR3 in DNA: TGTGCCAGCAGTTCGAGGACAGGGAGGGGCACTGAAGCTTTCTTT.